This TCR beta chain was sequenced during a study of blood T cell repertoires in COVID-19. Study-wide background: Samples came from the United States, Italy and Spain, spanning acute and convalescent COVID-19. The analysed material was cDNA or gDNA that came from T cells, B-cell-depleted T cells, or PBMCs.

The protocol was immunoSEQ multiplex PCR, while the TCRdb copy is restricted to in-frame clones and leaves out a portion. The sample lists some 200,000 clones; 70% to 85% were seen once. V was clipped by 3 bases and J by 2 bases, with 9 bases between them. The CDR3 runs 14 residues. Germline values: CDR1 SGHTA, CDR2 FQGNSA. The TCR comes from a human donor with acute or convalescent COVID-19. The donor label of this sample is uncertain. Sample: peripheral blood. The chain combines TRBV7-2 with TRBJ2-3; the D gene is possibly TRBD2 (6 bases). The CDR3 spells CASSFGLYTDTQYF. CDR3 bases: TGTGCCAGCAGCTTCGGACTATACACAGATACGCAGTATTTT.